The sequence of this T cell receptor beta chain was determined in a study of blood T cell repertoires in COVID-19. Study context: From the United States, Italy and Spain came samples of acute and convalescent COVID-19. T cells, B-cell-depleted T cells, or PBMCs supplied cDNA or gDNA.

With regard to this clone: Other DNA sequences in the same sample also yield this CDR3.

This CDR3 contains 16 residues. Germline V CDR1 and CDR2: SGDLS, YYNGEE. The ends lost 0 bases at V and 2 bases at J; junction bases unmatched: 6. In the study's own analysis: How many nucleated cells were present was estimated from reference gene primer amplification. Sequencing was performed with immunoSEQ multiplex PCR; in TCRdb, only in-frame clones are kept and a portion is missing. The V and J calls and the clone size are those of that table, but D and trimming were determined from the DNA. The sample holds 90,000 to 100,000 clones, approximately 86% seen once. This TCR derives from a human donor in a cohort sampled during active COVID-19. Specimen: peripheral blood. This chain joins TRBV9 and TRBJ2-3, with 7 positions matching TRBD2. The CDR3 sequence: CASSVGGRENTDTQYF. For the CDR3, the DNA is TGTGCCAGCAGCGTAGGAGGGCGGGAGAACACAGATACGCAGTATTTT.